The 24 T cell receptor beta chains given below trace back to one sample, sequenced in a study of a mutant IDH1 vaccine in newly diagnosed glioma (dated by TCRdb to the early 2020s). Receptor amplification or capture employed the immunoSEQ multiplex PCR assay. TCRdb retrieved this table from immuneACCESS and kept in-frame rearrangements only. Not all clones are present; in checked studies, unresolved V genes account for under half, and no reason is known for the remainder. This sample holds about 59,000 clones; about 87% were observed only once. The top ten clones comprise about 4.2% of the sample. No antigen is known for these receptors. The time point label, as the study defines it: week 5, during vaccination. A 20-mer mutant IDH1 peptide at 300 micrograms in Montanide made up each vaccine dose, which was injected subcutaneously together with topical imiquimod. This sample comprised PBMCs, obtained from a glioma patient whose treatment included an IDH1 peptide vaccine. These receptors all come from a woman aged 40-49 years with glioma.

V and J are TRBV28 and TRBJ2-7; D may be TRBD1 (5 bases). Trimming left V 2 bases short and J 3 bases short, with 11 bases between. This CDR3 has 14 residues. CDR1 and CDR2 (germline): MDHEN, SYDVKM. The CDR3 nucleotides read TGTGCCAGCAGTTTAGACCGCAGGGACTACGAGCAGTACTTC. This translates into CASSLDRRDYEQYF.

The chain uses TRBV5-1 and TRBJ2-4; D gene unclear. In germline, CDR1 is SGHRS, CDR2 YFSETQ. V lost 0 bases, J lost 0 bases, and 7 bases lay in between. The CDR3 sequence is 15 residues long. CDR3 in DNA: TGCGCCAGCAGCTTGGTACCGATAGCCAAAAACATTCAGTACTTC. The encoded protein is CASSLVPIAKNIQYF. Drawing the rest from reference TRBV5-1 and TRBJ2-4, the complete variable domain is KAGVTQTPRYLIKTRGQQVTLSCSPISGHRSVSWYQQTPGQGLQFLFEYFSETQRNKGNFPGRFSGRQFSNSRSEMNVSTLELGDSALYLCASSLVPIAKNIQYFGAGTRLSVL.

A few counts support this clone. The chain uses TRBV25-1 and TRBJ1-4; D remains ambiguous. The V and J ends lost 1 base and 6 bases respectively, with 15 bases between them. There are 16 residues in the CDR3. The germline gives CDR1 MGHDK, CDR2 SYGVNS. CDR3 bases: TGTGCCAGCAGTGAATCCCGGGGTTCAACGGATGAAAAACTGTTTTTT. Its protein product is CASSESRGSTDEKLFF.

This sequence joins TRBV5-4 and TRBJ2-3; 8 nucleotides match TRBD1. Germline V gene lookup returns CDR1 SGHNT and CDR2 YYREEE (reference sequence). CDR3 length: 15 residues. V gave up 4 bases and J gave up 2 bases; unmatched junction bases: 6. CDR3 loop: CASSPGQGSTDTQYF. For the CDR3, the DNA is TGTGCCAGCAGCCCCGGACAGGGATCCACAGATACGCAGTATTTT.

Only one count was recorded for this clone. This chain connects TRBV21-1 to TRBJ2-1; the D call of TRBD2 is as the table states it, not checked on the DNA. TRBV21-1 is given as a pseudogene. This CDR3 is built from 18 residues. CDR3 amino acids: CASSKPGLGGDQYNEQFF. The CDR3 DNA follows: TGTGCCAGCAGCAAGCCCGGCCTCGGGGGGGACCAATACAATGAGCAGTTCTTC.

This sequence joins TRBV5-1 and TRBJ2-3, with 11 bases aligning to TRBD2. The CDR3 is made up of 16 amino acids. Germline values: CDR1 SGHRS, CDR2 YFSETQ. Trimming took 2 bases from V and 0 from J; bases not matched to a gene: 2. The CDR3 nucleotides are TGCGCCAGCAGCTTACTAGCGGGAGTAAGCACAGATACGCAGTATTTT. This codes for CASSLLAGVSTDTQYF.

This chain joins TRBV14 and TRBJ2-2; a possible D gene is TRBD2 (5 bases). V lost 3 bases to trimming and J lost 9 bases, with 26 bases between them. Germline lookup yields CDR1 SGHDN and CDR2 FVKESK. The length of the CDR3 is 18 residues. CDR3 in amino acids: CASSHRRFGGPMLRELFF. CDR3 DNA sequence: TGTGCCAGCAGCCACCGCCGCTTCGGAGGCCCCATGTTGAGGGAGCTGTTTTTT.

In this sample, this clone turned up once. V usage is TRBV4-2 and J usage is TRBJ2-1; no reliable D call. This CDR3 has 15 residues. The V end lost 0 bases, the J end lost 6 bases, and 12 bases lay between the germline ends. CDR1 LGHNA and CDR2 YNFKEQ come from the germline V gene. This CDR3 is CASSQELPEGNEQFF. CDR3 in DNA: TGTGCCAGCAGCCAAGAACTACCCGAAGGCAATGAGCAGTTCTTC.

The CDR3 bases are TGTGCCAGTTCCTGGGGCACCGAAGAGACCCAGTACTTC. Residues: CASSWGTEETQYF. The V and J genes are TRBV6-1 and TRBJ2-5; D perhaps matches TRBD1 (5 bases). CDR3 length: 13 amino acids. Trimming removed 9 bases from V and 3 bases from J, with 14 bases in between. CDR1 MNHNS and CDR2 SASEGT come from the germline V gene.

The sample holds one count of this clone. The rearrangement links TRBV19 to TRBJ1-1, with 10 bases lining up with TRBD1. Trimming removed 4 bases from V and 5 bases from J; junction bases left unmatched: 4. CDR1 is LNHDA and CDR2 is SQIVND in the germline V gene (reference sequence). This CDR3 is 14 amino acids long. The CDR3 reads CASSRDRGRTEAFF. DNA of the CDR3: TGTGCCAGTAGTAGGGACAGGGGAAGGACTGAAGCTTTCTTT.

The CDR3 reads CAWTTSGTINEQFF. The CDR3 region has the DNA TGTGCCTGGACTACCTCCGGGACCATCAATGAGCAGTTCTTC. The J gene is TRBJ2-1, the V gene TRBV30; TRBD1 or TRBD2 may be the D gene (5 bases each). Trimming took off 4 bases at V and 6 bases at J, with 16 bases between the two ends. The CDR3 totals 14 residues. The V gene's germline CDR1 is GTSNPN and CDR2 SVGIG (reference sequence).

This chain joins TRBV6-6 and TRBJ2-3; TRBD1 matches at 10 bases. The CDR3 covers 14 residues. J gave up 1 base and V 6 bases, and 1 base lay outside the gene matches. Germline V gives CDR1 MNHNY, CDR2 SVGAGI (reference sequence). For the CDR3, the DNA is TGTGCCAGCAGGACAGGGGGCGGCACAGATACGCAGTATTTT. As protein: CASRTGGGTDTQYF.

Here the CDR3 reads CASSLEGQGIEKLFF. The CDR3 nucleotides are TGTGCCAGCAGCCTGGAAGGACAGGGGATTGAAAAACTGTTTTTT. J is TRBJ1-4 and V is TRBV5-6; 9 bases are shared with TRBD1. Germline V CDR1 and CDR2: SGHDT, YYEEEE. CDR3 size: 15 residues. V dropped 4 bases and J dropped 7; count of bases not matched to a gene: 8.

The V call is TRBV11-2, the J call TRBJ2-4; no clear D gene. The CDR3 loop spans 11 amino acids. Per the germline V gene, CDR1 is SGHAT and CDR2 is FQNNGV. V dropped 3 bases and J dropped 9 bases, with 6 bases sitting between them. The CDR3 region has the DNA TGTGCCAGCAGCTTTGGGTTCATTCAGTACTTC. Its translation is CASSFGFIQYF.

This chain connects TRBV5-1 to TRBJ1-1; D not resolved. V lost 4 bases to trimming and J lost 5 bases, with 18 bases between them. There are 15 residues in the CDR3. Germline lookup yields CDR1 SGHRS and CDR2 YFSETQ. CDR3 amino acids: CASSLRGARETEAFF. In DNA, the CDR3 is TGCGCCAGCAGCCTCCGCGGAGCGAGGGAGACTGAAGCTTTCTTT.

The V call is TRBV6-5, the J call TRBJ1-4, with D unresolved. The germline gives CDR1 MNHEY, CDR2 SVGAGI. This CDR3 region has 14 residues. Trimming cost V 5 bases and J 3 bases, with 10 bases left between them. The DNA of the CDR3 is TGTGCCAGCAGTGGCTCGCGGGCTAATGAAAAACTGTTTTTT. Amino acid sequence: CASSGSRANEKLFF.

The genes are TRBV7-9 and TRBJ2-7; the D is unclear. V was trimmed by 4 bases and J by 0 bases, leaving 7 bases between them. In germline, CDR1 is SEHNR, CDR2 FQNEAQ (reference sequence). The length of the CDR3 is 13 residues. CDR3: CASSSQVSYEQYF. The CDR3 region has the DNA TGTGCCAGCAGCTCCCAGGTCTCCTACGAGCAGTACTTC.

Notes on this clone: An end of the junction differs from the germline gene, which may be a read error. The rearrangement uses TRBV5-1 and TRBJ2-1; 7 nucleotides align to TRBD2. The germline V gene encodes CDR1 SGHRS and CDR2 YFSETQ. The CDR3 covers 14 residues. The CDR3 here is CASSLETSYDEQFF. CDR3 sequence (DNA): TGCGCCAGCAGCTTGGAGACTAGCTACGATGAGCAGTTCTTC.

This clone appeared a single time. J is TRBJ2-5 and V is TRBV5-6, with a weak D call TRBD1 (6 bases). This CDR3 contains 15 residues. Germline CDR1 is SGHDT and CDR2 is YYEEEE. The V end lost 6 bases, the J end lost 4 bases, and 19 bases lay between the germline ends. CDR3 region: CASTPIGAGVETQYF. CDR3 in DNA: TGTGCCAGCACCCCCATTGGGGCAGGGGTAGAGACCCAGTACTTC.

The chain combines TRBV27 with TRBJ1-4; 7 bases agree with TRBD1. From germline, CDR1 is MNHEY and CDR2 SMNVEV (reference sequence). The CDR3 runs to 16 residues. J was trimmed by 4 bases and V by 6 bases; bases with no gene match: 11. The CDR3 DNA reads as TGTGCCAGCAGCCCCCTTGCGGGACAGCTTAATGAAAAACTGTTTTTT. Translation gives CASSPLAGQLNEKLFF.

The J gene is TRBJ2-7, the V gene TRBV7-9; D is perhaps TRBD1 (5 bases). The V gene's germline CDR1 is SEHNR and CDR2 FQNEAQ (reference sequence). This CDR3 spans 14 amino acids. The germline V and J ends were trimmed by 5 bases and 0 bases, with 11 bases remaining between them. The CDR3 loop reads CASSLDRNSYEQYF. The DNA of the CDR3 is TGTGCCAGCAGCCTAGACAGAAACTCCTACGAGCAGTACTTC.

This clone was counted a few times. The rearrangement uses TRBV6-5 and TRBJ1-1, with D unclear. With 6 bases removed from V and 5 bases from J, the gap between germline ends came to 13 bases. There are 13 residues in the CDR3. Germline V gene data show CDR1 as MNHEY and CDR2 as SVGAGI. This CDR3 reads CASSRARATEAFF. In nucleotides, the CDR3 is TGTGCCAGCAGCCGGGCGAGGGCAACTGAAGCTTTCTTT.

The V and J genes are TRBV27 and TRBJ1-4, with TRBD1 matching over 9 bases. The CDR3 runs 18 residues. The ends lost 5 bases at V and 0 bases at J; junction bases unmatched: 10. Per germline, CDR1 MNHEY and CDR2 SMNVEV (reference sequence). The DNA of the CDR3 is TGTGCCAGCAGTCGAGGGGGGACAGGGATTGCAACTAATGAAAAACTGTTTTTT. This sequence encodes CASSRGGTGIATNEKLFF. Using reference TRBV27 and TRBJ1-4 for the parts outside the CDR3, the full variable domain is EAQVTQNPRYLITVTGKKLTVTCSQNMNHEYMSWYRQDPGLGLRQIYYSMNVEVTDKGDVPEGYKVSRKEKRNFPLILESPSPNQTSLYFCASSRGGTGIATNEKLFFGSGTQLSVL.

The V call is TRBV30, the J call TRBJ2-7; D uncertain. The germline gives CDR1 GTSNPN, CDR2 SVGIG (reference sequence). The CDR3 is 12 amino acids. Trimming pared 0 bases from V and 2 bases from J, leaving 5 bases between. The CDR3 nucleotides are TGTGCCTGGAGTGTTGAAACCTACGAGCAGTACTTC. This gives the protein CAWSVETYEQYF.